This T cell receptor beta chain emerged from a study of blood T cell repertoires in COVID-19. Study overall: Researchers got acute and convalescent COVID-19 samples from the United States, Italy and Spain. PBMCs, B-cell-depleted T cells, or T cells provided the cDNA or gDNA that made up the material.

Germline CDR1 is MGHRA and CDR2 is YSYEKL. With V trimmed by 1 base and J by 3 bases, 15 bases remained unmatched. This CDR3 has 20 residues. Original data processing: Amplifying reference gene primers gave estimates of nucleated cell counts. The assay was immunoSEQ multiplex PCR, and TCRdb's table has in-frame clones only and misses some. The V and J calls and clone size are taken from that table; D and trimming were inferred from the DNA. The table includes roughly 67,000 clones, roughly 80% detected once. This clone was seen a few times. Material: peripheral blood. The receptor comes from a woman between 45 and 65 years old with active or convalescent COVID-19. V is TRBV4-1 and J is TRBJ2-4; 10 nucleotides line up with TRBD2. The CDR3 coding sequence is TGCGCCAGCAGCCAAGGTCCTAGCGGGAGAAAGGTGGTGGGCAAAAACATTCAGTACTTC. Translating it yields CASSQGPSGRKVVGKNIQYF.